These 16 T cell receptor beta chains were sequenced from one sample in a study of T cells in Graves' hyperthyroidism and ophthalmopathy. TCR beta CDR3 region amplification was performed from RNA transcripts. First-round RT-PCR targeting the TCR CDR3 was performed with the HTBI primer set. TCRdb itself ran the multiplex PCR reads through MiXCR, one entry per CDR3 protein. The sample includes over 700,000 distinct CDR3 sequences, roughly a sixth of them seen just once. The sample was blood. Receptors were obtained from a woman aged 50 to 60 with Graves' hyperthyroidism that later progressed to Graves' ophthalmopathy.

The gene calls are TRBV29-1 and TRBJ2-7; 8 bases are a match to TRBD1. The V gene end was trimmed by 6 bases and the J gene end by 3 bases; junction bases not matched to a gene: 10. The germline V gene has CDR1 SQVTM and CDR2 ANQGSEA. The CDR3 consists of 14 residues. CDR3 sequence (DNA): TGCAGCGTCGCACGGACAGGGAATCACTACGAGCAGTACTTC. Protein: CSVARTGNHYEQYF.

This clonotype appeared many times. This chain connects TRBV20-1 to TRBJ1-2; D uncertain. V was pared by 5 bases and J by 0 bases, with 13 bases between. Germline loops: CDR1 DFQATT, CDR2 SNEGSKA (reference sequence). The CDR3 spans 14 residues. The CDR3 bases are TGCAGTGCTGGAACACCAGGAACTAACTATGGCTACACCTTC. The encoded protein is CSAGTPGTNYGYTF.

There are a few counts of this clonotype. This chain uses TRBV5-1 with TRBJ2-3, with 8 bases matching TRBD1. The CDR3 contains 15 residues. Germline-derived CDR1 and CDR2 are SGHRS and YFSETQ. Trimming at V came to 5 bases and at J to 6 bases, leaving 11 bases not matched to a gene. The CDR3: CASRIRTGKGDTQYF. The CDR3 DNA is TGCGCCAGCAGAATAAGGACAGGGAAAGGGGATACGCAGTATTTT.

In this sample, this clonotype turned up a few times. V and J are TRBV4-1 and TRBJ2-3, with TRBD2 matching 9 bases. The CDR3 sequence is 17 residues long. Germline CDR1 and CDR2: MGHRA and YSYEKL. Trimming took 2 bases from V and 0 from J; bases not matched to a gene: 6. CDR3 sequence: CASSQFLAGSSTDTQYF. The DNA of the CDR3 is TGCGCCAGCAGCCAATTCCTAGCGGGGTCTAGCACAGATACGCAGTATTTT.

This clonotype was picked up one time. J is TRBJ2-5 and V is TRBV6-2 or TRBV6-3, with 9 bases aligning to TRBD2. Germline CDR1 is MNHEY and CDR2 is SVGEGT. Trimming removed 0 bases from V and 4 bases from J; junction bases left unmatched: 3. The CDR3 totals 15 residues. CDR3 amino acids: CASSYSGGLAETQYF. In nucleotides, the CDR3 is TGTGCCAGCAGTTACTCGGGGGGACTAGCAGAGACCCAGTACTTC.

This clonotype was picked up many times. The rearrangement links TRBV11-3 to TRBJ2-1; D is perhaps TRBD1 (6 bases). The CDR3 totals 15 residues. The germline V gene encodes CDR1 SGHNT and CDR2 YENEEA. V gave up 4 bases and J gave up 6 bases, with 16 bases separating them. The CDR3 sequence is CASSSQPDRFNEQFF. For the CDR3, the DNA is TGTGCCAGCAGCTCACAGCCGGACAGATTCAATGAGCAGTTCTTC.

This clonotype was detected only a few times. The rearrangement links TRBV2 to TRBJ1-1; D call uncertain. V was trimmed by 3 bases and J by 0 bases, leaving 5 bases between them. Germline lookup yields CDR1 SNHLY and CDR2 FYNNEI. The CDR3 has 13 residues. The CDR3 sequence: CASSEDLNTEAFF. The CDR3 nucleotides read TGTGCCAGCAGTGAGGACCTGAACACTGAAGCTTTCTTT.

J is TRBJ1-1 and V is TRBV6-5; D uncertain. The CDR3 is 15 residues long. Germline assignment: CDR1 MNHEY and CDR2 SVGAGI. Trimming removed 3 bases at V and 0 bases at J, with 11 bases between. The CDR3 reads CASSYGGDLNTEAFF. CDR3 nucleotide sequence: TGTGCCAGCAGTTATGGTGGTGATTTGAACACTGAAGCTTTCTTT.

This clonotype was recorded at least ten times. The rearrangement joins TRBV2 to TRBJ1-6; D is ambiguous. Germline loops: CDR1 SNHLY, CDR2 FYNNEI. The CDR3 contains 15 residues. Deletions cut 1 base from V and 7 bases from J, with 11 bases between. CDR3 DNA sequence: TGTGCCAGCAGTGAAGATCCGGCAGCCAATTCACCCCTCCACTTT. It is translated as CASSEDPAANSPLHF.

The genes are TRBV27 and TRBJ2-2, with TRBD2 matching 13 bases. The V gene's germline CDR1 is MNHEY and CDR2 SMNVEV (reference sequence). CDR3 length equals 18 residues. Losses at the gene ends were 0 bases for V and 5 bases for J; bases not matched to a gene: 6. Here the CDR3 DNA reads TGTGCCAGCAGTTTATCGCTTACTAGCGGGGGGGCAACCGGGGAGCTGTTTTTT. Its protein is CASSLSLTSGGATGELFF.

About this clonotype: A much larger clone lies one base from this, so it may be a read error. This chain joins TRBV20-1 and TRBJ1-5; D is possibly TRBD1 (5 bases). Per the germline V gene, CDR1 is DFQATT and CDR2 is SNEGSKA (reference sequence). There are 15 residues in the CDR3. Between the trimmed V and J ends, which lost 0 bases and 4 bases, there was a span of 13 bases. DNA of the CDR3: TGCAGTGCTAGAGATGACAGCCTCGTAAATCAGCCCCAGCATTTT. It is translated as CSARDDSLVNQPQHF.

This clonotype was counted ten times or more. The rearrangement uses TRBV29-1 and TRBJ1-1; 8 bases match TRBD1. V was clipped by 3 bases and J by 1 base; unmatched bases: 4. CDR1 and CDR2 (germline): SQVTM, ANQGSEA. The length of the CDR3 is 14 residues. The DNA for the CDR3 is TGCAGCGTTGATAGACAGGGGACGAACACTGAAGCTTTCTTT. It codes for CSVDRQGTNTEAFF. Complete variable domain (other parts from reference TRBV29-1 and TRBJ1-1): SAVISQKPSRDICQRGTSLTIQCQVDSQVTMMFWYRQQPGQSLTLIATANQGSEATYESGFVIDKFPISRPNLTFSTLTVSNMSPEDSSIYLCSVDRQGTNTEAFFGQGTRLTVV.

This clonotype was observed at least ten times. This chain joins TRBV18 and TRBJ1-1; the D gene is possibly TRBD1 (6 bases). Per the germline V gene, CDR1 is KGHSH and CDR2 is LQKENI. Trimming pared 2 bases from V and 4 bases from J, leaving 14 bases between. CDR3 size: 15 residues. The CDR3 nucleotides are TGTGCCAGCTCACCAAAGGCACAGGGCCCCACTGAAGCTTTCTTT. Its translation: CASSPKAQGPTEAFF. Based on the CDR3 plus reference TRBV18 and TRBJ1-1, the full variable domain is NAGVMQNPRHLVRRRGQEARLRCSPMKGHSHVYWYRQLPEEGLKFMVYLQKENIIDESGMPKERFSAEFPKEGPSILRIQQVVRGDSAAYFCASSPKAQGPTEAFFGQGTRLTVV.

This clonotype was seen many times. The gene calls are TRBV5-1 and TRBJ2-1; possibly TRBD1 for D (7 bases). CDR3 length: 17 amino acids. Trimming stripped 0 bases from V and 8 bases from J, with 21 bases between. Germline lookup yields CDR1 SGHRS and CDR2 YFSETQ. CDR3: CASSLAGAGQPLDEQFF. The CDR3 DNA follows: TGCGCCAGCAGCTTGGCCGGGGCGGGACAGCCTCTCGATGAGCAGTTCTTC. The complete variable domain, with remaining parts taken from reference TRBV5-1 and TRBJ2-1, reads KAGVTQTPRYLIKTRGQQVTLSCSPISGHRSVSWYQQTPGQGLQFLFEYFSETQRNKGNFPGRFSGRQFSNSRSEMNVSTLELGDSALYLCASSLAGAGQPLDEQFFGPGTRLTVL.

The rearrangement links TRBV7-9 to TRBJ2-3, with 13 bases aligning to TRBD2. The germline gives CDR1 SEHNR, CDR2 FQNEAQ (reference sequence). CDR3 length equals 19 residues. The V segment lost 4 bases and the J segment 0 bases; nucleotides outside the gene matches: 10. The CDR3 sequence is CASSSGTSGASISTDTQYF. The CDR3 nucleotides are TGTGCCAGCAGCTCGGGGACTAGCGGGGCGTCGATTAGCACAGATACGCAGTATTTT.

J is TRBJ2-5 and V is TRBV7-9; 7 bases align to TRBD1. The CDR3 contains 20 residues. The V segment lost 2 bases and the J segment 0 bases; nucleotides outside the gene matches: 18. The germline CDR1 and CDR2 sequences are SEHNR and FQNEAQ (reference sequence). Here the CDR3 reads CASSLRDWDRGGADQETQYF. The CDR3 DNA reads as TGTGCCAGCAGCTTACGCGATTGGGACAGAGGCGGTGCCGACCAAGAGACCCAGTACTTC.